The next 22 T cell receptor beta chains were all read from a single sample in a study of blood T cell repertoires in COVID-19. Generated by immunoSEQ multiplex PCR, the TCRdb table keeps only in-frame clones and is missing some. In the table there are around 140,000 clones, roughly four fifths of which are singletons. Sequencing used peripheral blood. All receptors derive from a human donor with acute or convalescent COVID-19. The donor label of this sample is uncertain.

This clone occurred a few times. The chain recombines TRBV19 with TRBJ2-7; 9 bases match TRBD1. V lost 5 bases, J lost 2 bases, and 4 bases stayed unmatched. The V gene's germline CDR1 is LNHDA and CDR2 SQIVND (reference sequence). This CDR3 comprises 14 residues. In DNA form, the CDR3 reads TGTGCCAGTAGTGAACAGGGGGCAACCTACGAGCAGTACTTC. Amino acid sequence: CASSEQGATYEQYF.

V usage is TRBV5-1 and J usage is TRBJ1-1; D is undetermined. From germline, CDR1 is SGHRS and CDR2 YFSETQ. Trimming took 3 bases from V and 1 from J, leaving 10 bases between them. The CDR3 contains 14 residues. This chain's CDR3 is CASSWKTGNTEAFF. CDR3 in DNA: TGCGCCAGCAGCTGGAAGACGGGGAACACTGAAGCTTTCTTT.

The chain uses TRBV3-1 (or the pseudogene TRBV3-2) and TRBJ1-3; TRBD1 is a possible D gene (5 bases). CDR1 is LGHDT and CDR2 is YNNKEL in the germline V gene (reference sequence). The CDR3 extends over 12 amino acids. The V end was cut by 5 bases, the J end by 4 bases, with 6 bases between. The CDR3 DNA follows: TGTGCCAGCAGCTGGACAGGAAACACCATATATTTT. It codes for CASSWTGNTIYF.

The DNA for the CDR3 is TGTGCCAGCTCACCCGCCGGGGAGGGTGTCTATGGCTACACCTTC. It translates to CASSPAGEGVYGYTF. J is TRBJ1-2 and V is TRBV18; no clear D gene. Between the trimmed V and J ends, which lost 3 bases and 4 bases, there was a span of 15 bases. The CDR3 is 15 residues long. The germline V gene encodes CDR1 KGHSH and CDR2 LQKENI.

The chain uses TRBV6-5 and TRBJ1-3; weak D call: TRBD1 (5 bases). The CDR3 consists of 15 residues. Germline V lookup: CDR1 MNHEY, CDR2 SVGAGI. Trimming stripped 8 bases from V and 0 bases from J, with 14 bases between. CDR3 sequence (DNA): TGTGCCAGCGGCCTCCGGACACCCTCTGGAAACACCATATATTTT. This encodes CASGLRTPSGNTIYF.

The chain carries TRBV3-1 (or the pseudogene TRBV3-2) and TRBJ2-5; 11 nucleotides line up with TRBD2. J gave up 5 bases and V 1 base, and 9 bases lay outside the gene matches. Per germline, CDR1 LGHDT and CDR2 YNNKEL (reference sequence). The CDR3 sequence is 17 residues long. CDR3 sequence reads: CASSQAGIAGGRETQYF. CDR3 bases: TGTGCCAGCAGCCAAGCGGGCATAGCGGGGGGGCGGGAGACCCAGTACTTC.

A single count supports this clone. The chain links TRBV5-1 to TRBJ1-6, with 9 bases that match TRBD1. Germline CDR1 and CDR2: SGHRS and YFSETQ. J was trimmed by 9 bases and V by 4 bases; bases with no gene match: 8. CDR3 length: 15 amino acids. CDR3 nucleotide sequence: TGCGCCAGCAGCCCCCGGGACAGGGATGGTTCACCCCTCCACTTT. This codes for CASSPRDRDGSPLHF.

The CDR3: CASSQDGRGDYGYTF. CDR3 DNA sequence: TGCGCCAGCAGCCAAGATGGAAGGGGCGACTATGGCTACACCTTC. The gene calls are TRBV4-3 and TRBJ1-2, with D possibly TRBD1 on 5 matching bases. Germline V gives CDR1 LGHNA, CDR2 YSLEER. The V gene lost 0 bases and the J gene lost 3 bases, with 11 bases spanning the gap. The CDR3 has 15 amino acids.

The chain combines TRBV5-1 with TRBJ1-1; weak D call: TRBD1 (5 bases). V was shortened by 4 bases and J by 1 base, with 8 bases between the two germline ends. The CDR3 length is 13 residues. The germline CDR1 and CDR2 sequences are SGHRS and YFSETQ. The CDR3 here is CASSTGQNTEAFF. CDR3 coding DNA: TGCGCCAGCAGCACCGGACAGAACACTGAAGCTTTCTTT.

This clone has more than one count but fewer than ten. This chain links TRBV19 with TRBJ1-1; weak D call: TRBD1 (6 bases). CDR3 length equals 14 residues. Germline V CDR1 and CDR2: LNHDA, SQIVND (reference sequence). The ends were cut back, 3 bases at V and 5 bases at J, with 13 bases in the middle. CDR3 bases: TGTGCCAGTAGTATTAACAGGGTCAATACTGAAGCTTTCTTT. It is translated as CASSINRVNTEAFF. Full variable domain (rest looked up from reference TRBV19 and TRBJ1-1): DGGITQSPKYLFRKEGQNVTLSCEQNLNHDAMYWYRQDPGQGLRLIYYSQIVNDFQKGDIAEGYSVSREKKESFPLTVTSAQKNPTAFYLCASSINRVNTEAFFGQGTRLTVV.

The genes are TRBV10-3 and TRBJ1-4, with TRBD1 identical over 7 bases. The CDR3 has 14 residues. Germline CDR1 is ENHRY and CDR2 is SYGVKD. With 5 bases clipped from V and 2 bases from J, the junction kept 2 bases outside the gene matches. CDR3: CAISPGQTNEKLFF. The CDR3 nucleotides read TGTGCCATCAGTCCGGGACAGACTAATGAAAAACTGTTTTTT.

This clone has more than one count but fewer than ten. The J gene is TRBJ1-1, the V gene TRBV3-1 (or the pseudogene TRBV3-2); D gene ambiguous. This CDR3 is built from 13 residues. Germline values: CDR1 LGHDT, CDR2 YNNKEL (reference sequence). The V end lost 5 bases, the J end lost 8 bases, and 15 bases lay between the germline ends. DNA of the CDR3: TGTGCCAGCAGCACCAGGAGCGGCAAAGAAGCTTTCTTT. Translated: CASSTRSGKEAFF.

V usage is TRBV12-3 or TRBV12-4 and J usage is TRBJ2-7; D possibly corresponds to TRBD1 (5 bases). The V and J ends lost 5 bases and 10 bases respectively, with 12 bases between them. The CDR3 has 11 residues. For the CDR3, the DNA is TGTGCCAGCAGTACCGACAGAGGTCAGTACTTC. Translated, it gives CASSTDRGQYF.

This clone was observed a handful of times. This chain links TRBV19 with TRBJ1-2; D not certain. Germline V gives CDR1 LNHDA, CDR2 SQIVND (reference sequence). There are 13 residues in the CDR3. Trimming cost V 1 base and J 8 bases, with 11 bases left between them. In nucleotides, the CDR3 is TGTGCCAGTAGTATAGGTCAGCGGGGAGGCTACACCTTC. Amino acid sequence: CASSIGQRGGYTF.

The J gene is TRBJ2-3, the V gene TRBV5-4; tentative D call: TRBD1 (6 bases). The CDR3 covers 15 residues. The germline V and J ends were trimmed by 2 bases and 7 bases, with 17 bases remaining between them. Germline CDR1 and CDR2: SGHNT and YYREEE (reference sequence). This chain's CDR3 is CASSFLGTPSNTQYF. In DNA form, the CDR3 reads TGTGCCAGCAGCTTCCTCGGGACACCTTCAAATACGCAGTATTTT.

The CDR3 DNA is TGTGCCAGCAGTGAAAGTTTGCGGTACACAGATACGCAGTATTTT. This translates into CASSESLRYTDTQYF. This chain links TRBV6-1 with TRBJ2-3, with unresolved D. Germline-derived CDR1 and CDR2 are MNHNS and SASEGT. The CDR3 contains 15 residues. V lost 2 bases and J lost 2, with 11 bases in between.

The V gene is TRBV19, the J gene TRBJ1-2; TRBD1 matches at 7 bases. Germline V gene sequence: CDR1 LNHDA, CDR2 SQIVND (reference sequence). The junction had 4 bases not matched to a gene; V was cut back by 3 bases and J by 0 bases. The CDR3 totals 15 residues. The CDR3 reads CASSIGTDSNYGYTF. The CDR3 DNA sequence: TGTGCCAGTAGTATTGGGACAGACTCTAACTATGGCTACACCTTC.

The genes are TRBV9 and TRBJ1-5; TRBD1 might be the D (5 bases). The CDR3 is 15 residues long. V was cut by 0 bases and J by 7 bases, with 14 bases left in between. In germline, CDR1 is SGDLS, CDR2 YYNGEE. The CDR3 sequence is CASSVGSGLRQPQHF. The CDR3 DNA is TGTGCCAGCAGCGTAGGGTCAGGGCTACGGCAGCCCCAGCATTTT.

The chain recombines TRBV6-5 with TRBJ2-7; 11 bases match TRBD1. This CDR3 is built from 16 residues. Germline CDR1 reads MNHEY; CDR2 reads SVGAGI. V lost 0 bases and J lost 3; bases outside the gene matches: 4. The chain's CDR3 is CASSYSPGTGGYEQYF. In DNA, the CDR3 is TGTGCCAGCAGTTACTCTCCCGGGACAGGGGGCTACGAGCAGTACTTC.

The CDR3 spells CASSLGQFRTGANVLTF. In DNA form, the CDR3 reads TGTGCCAGCAGCTTAGGCCAATTCCGGACAGGGGCCAACGTCCTGACTTTC. The rearrangement links TRBV13 to TRBJ2-6; tentatively, D is TRBD1 (5 bases). CDR3 length equals 17 residues. V was clipped by 0 bases and J by 4 bases, with 13 bases between them. Germline V gene data show CDR1 as PRHDT and CDR2 as FYEKMQ (reference sequence).

This rearrangement joins TRBV21-1 to TRBJ2-1; the table's D gene call, TRBD1, was not cross checked with the DNA. TRBV21-1 is marked as a pseudogene. The CDR3 totals 16 residues. CDR3 nucleotides: TGTGCCAGCAGCAAAGGAAGCAGGGGGCGAGACAATGAGCAGTTCTTC. Its protein product is CASSKGSRGRDNEQFF.

This chain uses TRBV3-1 (or the pseudogene TRBV3-2) with TRBJ1-2, with 12 bases fitting TRBD1. The V segment lost 5 bases and the J segment 4 bases; nucleotides outside the gene matches: 11. Germline lookup yields CDR1 LGHDT and CDR2 YNNKEL (reference sequence). The CDR3 totals 17 residues. CDR3 in amino acids: CASSAPGQGALVYGYTF. The CDR3, as DNA: TGTGCCAGCAGCGCACCGGGACAGGGGGCCCTCGTCTATGGCTACACCTTC.